This T cell receptor (beta chain) stems from a study of T cell responses to AZD1222 COVID-19 vaccine. Repertoires were generated with immunoSEQ multiplex PCR, while TCRdb's copy carries only in-frame clones and drops some. The sample lists roughly 140,000 clones, approximately 90% occurring once. Here the sequenced sample was peripheral blood, taken on day 0 of AZD1222 vaccination. This receptor was identified in an adult in good health.

The CDR3, as DNA: TGTGCCAGTAGTACCCAGGGGGCACCGAACACTGAAGCTTTCTTT. This translates into CASSTQGAPNTEAFF. The genes are TRBV19 and TRBJ1-1; 8 nucleotides agree with TRBD1. Germline CDR1 reads LNHDA; CDR2 reads SQIVND (reference sequence). After removal of 4 bases from V and 1 base from J, the junction contained 5 bases not matched to a gene. This CDR3 spans 15 amino acids.